There are a few counts of the clone carrying this TCR beta chain. This entry is derived from a study of beta chain features in type 1 diabetes. The study reverse transcribed the entire isolated RNA, so it sequenced expressed TCRB transcripts. The repertoire was sequenced with immunoSEQ multiplex PCR; TCRdb's copy has only in-frame clones and lacks some. The data hold around 300,000 clones, with approximately 9.9% observed a single time. The trim removed 5 bases at V and 3 bases at J, leaving 4 bases unmatched. The CDR3 covers 16 residues. Germline assignment: CDR1 SEHNR and CDR2 FQNEAQ (reference sequence).

The sample consisted of naive CD4+ T cells from blood. This receptor was taken from a woman aged 30 to 39 in good health. This chain uses TRBV7-9 with TRBJ2-3; the match to TRBD2 covers 14 bases. The CDR3 sequence: CASSQGTSGRTDTQYF. For the CDR3, the DNA is TGTGCCAGCAGCCAAGGGACTAGCGGGAGAACAGATACGCAGTATTTT.